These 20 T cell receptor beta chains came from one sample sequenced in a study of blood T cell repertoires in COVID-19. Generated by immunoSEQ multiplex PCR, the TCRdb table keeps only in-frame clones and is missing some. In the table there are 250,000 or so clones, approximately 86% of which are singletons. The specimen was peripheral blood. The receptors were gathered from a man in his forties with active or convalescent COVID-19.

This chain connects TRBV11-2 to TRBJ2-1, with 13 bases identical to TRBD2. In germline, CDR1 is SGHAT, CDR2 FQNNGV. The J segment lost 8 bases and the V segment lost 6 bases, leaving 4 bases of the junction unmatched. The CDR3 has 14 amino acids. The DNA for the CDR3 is TGTGCCAGCAGTCGGACTAGCGGGAGAGATGAGCAGTTCTTC. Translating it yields CASSRTSGRDEQFF. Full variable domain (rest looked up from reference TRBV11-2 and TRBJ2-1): EAGVAQSPRYKIIEKRQSVAFWCNPISGHATLYWYQQILGQGPKLLIQFQNNGVVDDSQLPKDRFSAERLKGVDSTLKIQPAKLEDSAVYLCASSRTSGRDEQFFGPGTRLTVL.

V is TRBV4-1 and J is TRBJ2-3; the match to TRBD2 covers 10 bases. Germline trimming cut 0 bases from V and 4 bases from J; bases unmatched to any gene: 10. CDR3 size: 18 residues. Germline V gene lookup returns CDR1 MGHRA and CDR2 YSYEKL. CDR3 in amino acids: CASSQDPIAGGRADTQYF. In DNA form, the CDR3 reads TGCGCCAGCAGCCAAGACCCTATAGCGGGAGGAAGGGCAGATACGCAGTATTTT.

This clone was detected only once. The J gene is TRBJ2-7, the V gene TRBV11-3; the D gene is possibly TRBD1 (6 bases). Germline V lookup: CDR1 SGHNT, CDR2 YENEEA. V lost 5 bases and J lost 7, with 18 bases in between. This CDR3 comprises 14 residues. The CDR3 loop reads CASSLTGTLGEQYF. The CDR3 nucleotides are TGTGCCAGCAGCCTCACAGGGACCTTAGGGGAGCAGTACTTC.

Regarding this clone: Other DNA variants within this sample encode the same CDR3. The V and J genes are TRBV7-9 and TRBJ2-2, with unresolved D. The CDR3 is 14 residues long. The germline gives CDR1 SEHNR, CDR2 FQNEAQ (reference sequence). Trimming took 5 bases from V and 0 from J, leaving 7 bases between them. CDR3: CASSLAANTGELFF. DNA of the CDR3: TGTGCCAGCAGCCTGGCCGCGAACACCGGGGAGCTGTTTTTT.

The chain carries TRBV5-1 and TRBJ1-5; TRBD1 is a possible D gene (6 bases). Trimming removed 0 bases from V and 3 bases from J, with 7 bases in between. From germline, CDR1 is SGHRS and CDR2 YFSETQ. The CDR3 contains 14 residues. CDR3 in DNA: TGCGCCAGCAGCTTGGGACAGGTCAATCAGCCCCAGCATTTT. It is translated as CASSLGQVNQPQHF. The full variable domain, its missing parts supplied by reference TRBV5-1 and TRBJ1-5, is KAGVTQTPRYLIKTRGQQVTLSCSPISGHRSVSWYQQTPGQGLQFLFEYFSETQRNKGNFPGRFSGRQFSNSRSEMNVSTLELGDSALYLCASSLGQVNQPQHFGDGTRLSIL.

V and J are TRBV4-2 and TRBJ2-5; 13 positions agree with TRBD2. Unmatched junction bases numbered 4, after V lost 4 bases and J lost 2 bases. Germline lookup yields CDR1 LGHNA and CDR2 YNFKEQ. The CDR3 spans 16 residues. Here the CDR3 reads CASSPPGLAGQETQYF. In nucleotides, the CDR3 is TGTGCCAGCAGCCCACCGGGACTAGCGGGGCAAGAGACCCAGTACTTC.

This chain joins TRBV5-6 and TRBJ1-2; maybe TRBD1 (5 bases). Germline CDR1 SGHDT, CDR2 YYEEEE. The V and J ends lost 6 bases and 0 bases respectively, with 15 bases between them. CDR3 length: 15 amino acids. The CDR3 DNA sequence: TGTGCCAGCACCCGGCCGGGGGGTTCTAACTATGGCTACACCTTC. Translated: CASTRPGGSNYGYTF.

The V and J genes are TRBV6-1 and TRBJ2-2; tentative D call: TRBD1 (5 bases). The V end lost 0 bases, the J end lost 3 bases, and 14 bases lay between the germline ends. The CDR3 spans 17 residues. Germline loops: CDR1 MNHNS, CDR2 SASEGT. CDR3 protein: CASSEARRQTDTGELFF. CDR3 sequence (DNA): TGTGCCAGCAGTGAAGCGCGTAGGCAGACAGACACCGGGGAGCTGTTTTTT.

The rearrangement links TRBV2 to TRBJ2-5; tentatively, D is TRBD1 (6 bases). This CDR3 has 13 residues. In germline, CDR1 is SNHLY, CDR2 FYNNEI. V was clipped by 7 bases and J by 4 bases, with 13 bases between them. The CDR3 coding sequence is TGTGCCAGCACGGGACATCAGGGAGAGACCCAGTACTTC. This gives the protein CASTGHQGETQYF.

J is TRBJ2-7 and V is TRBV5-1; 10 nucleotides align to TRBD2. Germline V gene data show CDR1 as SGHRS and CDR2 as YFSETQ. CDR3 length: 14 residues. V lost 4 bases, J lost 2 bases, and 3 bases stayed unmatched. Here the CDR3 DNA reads TGCGCCAGCAGCCTAGCGGGGGCAACCTACGAGCAGTACTTC. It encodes CASSLAGATYEQYF. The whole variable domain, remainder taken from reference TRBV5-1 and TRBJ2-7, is KAGVTQTPRYLIKTRGQQVTLSCSPISGHRSVSWYQQTPGQGLQFLFEYFSETQRNKGNFPGRFSGRQFSNSRSEMNVSTLELGDSALYLCASSLAGATYEQYFGPGTRLTVT.

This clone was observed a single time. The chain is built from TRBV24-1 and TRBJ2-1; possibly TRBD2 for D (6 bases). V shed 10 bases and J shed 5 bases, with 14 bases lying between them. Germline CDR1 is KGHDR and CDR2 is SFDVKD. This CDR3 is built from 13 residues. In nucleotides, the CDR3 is TGTGCCACGGAGGGTGGGGGGAACAATGAGCAGTTCTTC. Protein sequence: CATEGGGNNEQFF.

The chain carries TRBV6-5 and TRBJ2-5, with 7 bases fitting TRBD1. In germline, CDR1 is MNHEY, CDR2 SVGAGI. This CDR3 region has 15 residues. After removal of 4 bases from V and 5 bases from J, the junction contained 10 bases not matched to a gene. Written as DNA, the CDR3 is TGTGCCAGCAGTTTCGGACAGGCGCAGGGGGAGACCCAGTACTTC. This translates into CASSFGQAQGETQYF.

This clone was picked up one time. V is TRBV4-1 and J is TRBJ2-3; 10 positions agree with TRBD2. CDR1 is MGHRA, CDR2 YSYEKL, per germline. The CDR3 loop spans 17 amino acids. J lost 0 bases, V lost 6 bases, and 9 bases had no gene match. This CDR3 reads CASRTSGVPTSTDTQYF. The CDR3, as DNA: TGCGCCAGCAGAACTAGCGGGGTTCCAACGAGCACAGATACGCAGTATTTT.

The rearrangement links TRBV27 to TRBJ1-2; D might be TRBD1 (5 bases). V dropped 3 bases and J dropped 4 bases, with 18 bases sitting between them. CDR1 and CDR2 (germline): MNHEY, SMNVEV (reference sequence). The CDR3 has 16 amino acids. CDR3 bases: TGTGCCAGCAGTTTTTCCGGGACTAGGGCTGCCTATGGCTACACCTTC. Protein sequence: CASSFSGTRAAYGYTF.

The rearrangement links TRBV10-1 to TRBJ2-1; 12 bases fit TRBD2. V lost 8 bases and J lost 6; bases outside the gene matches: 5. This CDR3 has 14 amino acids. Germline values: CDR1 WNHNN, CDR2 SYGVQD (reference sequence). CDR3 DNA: TGCGCCAGCTCTGCTAGCGGGAGGGTCAATGAGCAGTTCTTC. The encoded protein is CASSASGRVNEQFF.

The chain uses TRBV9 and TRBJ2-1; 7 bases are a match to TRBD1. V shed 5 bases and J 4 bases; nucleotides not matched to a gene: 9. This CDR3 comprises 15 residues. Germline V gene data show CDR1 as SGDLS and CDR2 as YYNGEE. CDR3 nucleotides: TGTGCCAGCAGTGTACAAGGGACAGCGTACAATGAGCAGTTCTTC. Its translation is CASSVQGTAYNEQFF.

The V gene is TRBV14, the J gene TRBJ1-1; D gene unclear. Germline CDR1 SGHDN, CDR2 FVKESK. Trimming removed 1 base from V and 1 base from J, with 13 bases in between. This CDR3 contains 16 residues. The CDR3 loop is CASSQAGIRRNTEAFF. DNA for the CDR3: TGTGCCAGCAGCCAAGCGGGGATACGACGGAACACTGAAGCTTTCTTT. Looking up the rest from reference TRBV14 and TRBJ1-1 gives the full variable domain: EAGVTQFPSHSVIEKGQTVTLRCDPISGHDNLYWYRRVMGKEIKFLLHFVKESKQDESGMPNNRFLAERTGGTYSTLKVQPAELEDSGVYFCASSQAGIRRNTEAFFGQGTRLTVV.

The CDR3 loop reads CASSQDRYRMNTEAFF. The CDR3 DNA follows: TGCGCCAGCAGCCAAGATCGTTACAGAATGAACACTGAAGCTTTCTTT. V gene TRBV4-1 combines with J gene TRBJ1-1; D unresolved. V shed 0 bases and J shed 0 bases, with 11 bases lying between them. There are 16 residues in the CDR3. Germline lookup yields CDR1 MGHRA and CDR2 YSYEKL.

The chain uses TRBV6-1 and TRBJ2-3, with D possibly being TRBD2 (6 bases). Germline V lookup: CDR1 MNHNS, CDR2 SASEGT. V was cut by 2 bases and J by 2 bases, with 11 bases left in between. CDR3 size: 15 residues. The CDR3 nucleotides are TGTGCCAGCAGTGAAAGGGCGGGGCTCACAGATACGCAGTATTTT. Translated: CASSERAGLTDTQYF.

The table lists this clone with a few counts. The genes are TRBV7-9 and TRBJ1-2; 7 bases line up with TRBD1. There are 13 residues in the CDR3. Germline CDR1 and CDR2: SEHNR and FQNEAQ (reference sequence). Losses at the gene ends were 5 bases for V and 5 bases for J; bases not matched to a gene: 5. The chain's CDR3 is CASSGGQPYGYTF. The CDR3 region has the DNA TGTGCCAGCAGCGGGGGACAGCCTTATGGCTACACCTTC. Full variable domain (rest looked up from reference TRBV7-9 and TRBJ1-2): DTGVSQNPRHKITKRGQNVTFRCDPISEHNRLYWYRQTLGQGPEFLTYFQNEAQLEKSRLLSDRFSAERPKGSFSTLEIQRTEQGDSAMYLCASSGGQPYGYTFGSGTRLTVV.